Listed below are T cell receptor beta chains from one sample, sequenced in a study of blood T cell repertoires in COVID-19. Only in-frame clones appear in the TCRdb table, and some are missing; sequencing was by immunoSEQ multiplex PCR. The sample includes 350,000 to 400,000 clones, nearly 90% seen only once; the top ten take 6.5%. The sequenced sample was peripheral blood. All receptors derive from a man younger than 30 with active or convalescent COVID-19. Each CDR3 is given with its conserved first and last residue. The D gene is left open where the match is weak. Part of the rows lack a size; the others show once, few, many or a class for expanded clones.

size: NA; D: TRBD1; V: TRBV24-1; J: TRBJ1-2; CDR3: CATSDIDRAGYTF; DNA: TGTGCCACCAGTGATATTGACAGGGCCGGCTACACCTTC
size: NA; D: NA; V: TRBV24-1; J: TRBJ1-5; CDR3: CATRPIAGQSHQPQHF; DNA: TGTGCCACCAGGCCCATCGCCGGACAGTCACATCAGCCCCAGCATTTT
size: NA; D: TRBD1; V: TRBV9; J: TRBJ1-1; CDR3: CASSVADRGQPFF; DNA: TGTGCCAGCAGCGTAGCGGACAGGGGGCAACCTTTCTTT
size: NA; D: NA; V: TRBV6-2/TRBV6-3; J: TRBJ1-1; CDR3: CASSYSLREAFF; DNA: TGTGCCAGCAGTTACTCCCTCCGTGAAGCTTTCTTT
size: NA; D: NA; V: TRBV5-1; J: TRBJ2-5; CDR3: CASSPGIRETQYF; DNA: TGCGCCAGCAGCCCGGGGATTCGAGAGACCCAGTACTTC
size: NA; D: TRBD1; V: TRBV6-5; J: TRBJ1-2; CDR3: CASSGQGESYGYTF; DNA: TGTGCCAGCAGCGGACAGGGGGAAAGCTATGGCTACACCTTC
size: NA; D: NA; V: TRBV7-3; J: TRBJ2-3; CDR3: CASSPGGHKTDTQYF; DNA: TGTGCCAGCAGCCCGGGGGGACACAAGACAGATACGCAGTATTTT
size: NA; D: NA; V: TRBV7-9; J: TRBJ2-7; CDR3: CASSLEQGVDGEQYF; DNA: TGTGCCAGCAGCTTAGAGCAGGGTGTTGATGGGGAGCAGTACTTC
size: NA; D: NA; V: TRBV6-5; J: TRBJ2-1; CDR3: CASSYGHYNEQFF; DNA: TGTGCCAGCAGCTACGGACATTACAATGAGCAGTTCTTC
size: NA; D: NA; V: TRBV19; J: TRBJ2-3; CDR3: CASSTAQTGDTQYF; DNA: TGTGCCAGTAGTACGGCTCAGACCGGGGATACGCAGTATTTT
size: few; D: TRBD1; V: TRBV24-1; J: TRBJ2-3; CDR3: CATSDFVTGGGTQYF; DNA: TGTGCCACCAGTGATTTTGTGACAGGGGGAGGTACGCAGTATTTT
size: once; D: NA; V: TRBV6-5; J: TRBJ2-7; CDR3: CASSYSYGAEEQYF; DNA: TGTGCCAGCAGTTACTCGTACGGAGCGGAAGAGCAGTACTTC
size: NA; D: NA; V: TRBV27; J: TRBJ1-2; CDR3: CASSLVGRSNYGYTF; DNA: TGTGCCAGCAGTTTAGTTGGCAGATCTAACTATGGCTACACCTTC
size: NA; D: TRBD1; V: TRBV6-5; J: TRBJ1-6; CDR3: CASSYKGAANSPLHF; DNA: TGTGCCAGCAGTTACAAGGGGGCCGCAAATTCACCCCTCCACTTT
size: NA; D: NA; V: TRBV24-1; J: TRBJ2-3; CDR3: CATSQVRGRADTQYF; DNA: TGTGCCACCAGTCAGGTGCGGGGACGCGCGGATACGCAGTATTTT
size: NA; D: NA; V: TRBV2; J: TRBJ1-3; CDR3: CASSDDSFSGNTIYF; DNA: TGTGCCAGCAGTGATGACAGTTTCTCTGGAAACACCATATATTTT
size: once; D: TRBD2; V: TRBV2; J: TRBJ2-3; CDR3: CASHETSGGWSTDTQYF; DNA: TGTGCCAGCCACGAAACTAGCGGGGGGTGGAGCACAGATACGCAGTATTTT
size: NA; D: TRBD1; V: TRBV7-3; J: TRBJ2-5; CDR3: CASSLVGTGGSETQYF; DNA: TGTGCCAGCAGCTTAGTCGGGACAGGGGGCTCAGAGACCCAGTACTTC
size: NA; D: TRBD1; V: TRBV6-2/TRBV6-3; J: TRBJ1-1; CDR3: CASNPQGALNTEAFF; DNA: TGTGCCAGCAACCCACAGGGGGCATTGAACACTGAAGCTTTCTTT
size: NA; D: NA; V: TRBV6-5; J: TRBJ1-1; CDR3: CASSIYRAKNTEAFF; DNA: TGTGCCAGCAGTATTTACAGGGCAAAGAACACTGAAGCTTTCTTT
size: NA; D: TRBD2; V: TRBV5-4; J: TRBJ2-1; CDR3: CASSLNPSGNEQFF; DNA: TGTGCCAGCAGCTTGAACCCTAGCGGCAATGAGCAGTTCTTC
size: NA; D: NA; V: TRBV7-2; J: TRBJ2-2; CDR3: CASSPRGIGNTGELFF; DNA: TGTGCCAGCAGCCCCCGGGGTATCGGGAACACCGGGGAGCTGTTTTTT
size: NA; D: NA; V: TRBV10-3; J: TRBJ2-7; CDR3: CAISESGSSIYEQYF; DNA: TGTGCCATCAGTGAGTCGGGCAGCTCTATCTACGAGCAGTACTTC
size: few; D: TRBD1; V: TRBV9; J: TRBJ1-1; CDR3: CASRINTGAEGTEAFF; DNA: TGTGCCAGCAGGATAAACACAGGGGCGGAGGGCACTGAAGCTTTCTTT
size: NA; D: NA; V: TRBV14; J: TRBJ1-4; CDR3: CASSRGDKTWTNEKLFF; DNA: TGTGCCAGCAGCCGAGGGGACAAGACCTGGACTAATGAAAAACTGTTTTTT
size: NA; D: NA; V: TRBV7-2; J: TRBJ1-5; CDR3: CASSLVGRLSNQPQHF; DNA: TGTGCCAGCAGCTTAGTCGGGCGACTAAGCAATCAGCCCCAGCATTTT
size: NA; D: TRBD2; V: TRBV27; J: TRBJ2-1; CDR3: CASRKTSGKTYNEQFF; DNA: TGTGCCAGCAGGAAAACTAGCGGGAAAACCTACAATGAGCAGTTCTTC
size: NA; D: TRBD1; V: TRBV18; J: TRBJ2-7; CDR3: CASSPLPGTGAYEQYF; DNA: TGTGCCAGCTCACCACTTCCTGGGACAGGGGCCTACGAGCAGTACTTC
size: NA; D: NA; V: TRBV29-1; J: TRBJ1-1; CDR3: CSVVRNTEAFF; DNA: TGCAGCGTCGTCAGGAACACTGAAGCTTTCTTT
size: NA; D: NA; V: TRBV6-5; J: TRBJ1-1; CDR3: CASSYSGGANTEAFF; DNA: TGTGCCAGCAGTTACTCTGGAGGCGCCAACACTGAAGCTTTCTTT
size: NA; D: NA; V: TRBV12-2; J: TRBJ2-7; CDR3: CASRMGLAGGYEQYF; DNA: TGTGCAAGTCGCATGGGACTAGCGGGGGGGTACGAGCAGTACTTC
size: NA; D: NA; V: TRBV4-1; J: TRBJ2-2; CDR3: CASSQEWGQGTGELFF; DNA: TGCGCCAGCAGCCAAGAATGGGGGCAGGGCACCGGGGAGCTGTTTTTT
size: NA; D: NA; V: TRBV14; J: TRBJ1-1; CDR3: CASSQDSRVSGYMNTEAFF; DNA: TGTGCCAGCAGCCAAGACTCCCGTGTTTCAGGCTACATGAACACTGAAGCTTTCTTT
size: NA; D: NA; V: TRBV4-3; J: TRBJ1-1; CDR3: CASSQGYRTEAFF; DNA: TGCGCCAGCAGCCAAGGCTACCGGACTGAAGCTTTCTTT
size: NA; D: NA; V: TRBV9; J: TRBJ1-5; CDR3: CASSSGFDQPQHF; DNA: TGTGCCAGCAGTTCAGGGTTCGATCAGCCCCAGCATTTT
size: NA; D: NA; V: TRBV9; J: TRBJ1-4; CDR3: CASSVRANEKLFF; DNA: TGTGCCAGCAGCGTGAGGGCTAATGAAAAACTGTTTTTT
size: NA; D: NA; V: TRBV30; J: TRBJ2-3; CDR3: CAWSHGDTQYF; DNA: TGTGCCTGGAGCCACGGAGATACGCAGTATTTT